This T cell receptor (beta chain) appears in the sequencing data of a study of T cell responses to AZD1222 COVID-19 vaccine. General study points: Baseline seropositivity characterized only 5 to 7 AZD1222 recipients. All repertoire sampling was performed exclusively after the peak T cell response.

Concerning this clone itself: Its antigen remains unidentified.

Produced via immunoSEQ multiplex PCR; TCRdb's table is partial and in-frame only. Of about 150,000 clones in the sample, approximately 86% are singletons; the top ten hold about 5%. The length of the CDR3 is 14 residues. V lost 0 bases and J 4 bases, leaving 8 bases between the germline ends. Germline V gene lookup returns CDR1 SEHNR and CDR2 FQNEAQ (reference sequence). The origin of this receptor is an adult who received the MenACWY meningococcal vaccine as a control. J is TRBJ2-3 and V is TRBV7-9; D gene uncertain. The sequencing used peripheral blood, collected 28 days after the second dose of the MenACWY control vaccine. This CDR3 reads CASSLARPADTQYF. The CDR3 region has the DNA TGTGCCAGCAGCTTAGCGAGGCCAGCAGATACGCAGTATTTT.